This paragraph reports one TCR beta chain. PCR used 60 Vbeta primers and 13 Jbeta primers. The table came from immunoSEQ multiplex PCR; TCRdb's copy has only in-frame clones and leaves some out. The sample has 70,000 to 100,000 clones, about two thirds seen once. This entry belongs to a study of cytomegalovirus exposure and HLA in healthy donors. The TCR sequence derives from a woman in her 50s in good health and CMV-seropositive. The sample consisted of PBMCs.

CDR3 in amino acids: CASSPAPDRVEEKLFF. CDR3 nucleotides: TGTGCCAGCAGCCCAGCTCCAGACAGGGTGGAGGAAAAACTGTTTTTT. The chain recombines TRBV7-6 with TRBJ1-4; the match to TRBD1 covers 7 bases. V lost 5 bases to trimming and J lost 8 bases; unmatched junction nucleotides: 14. Germline CDR1 is SGHVS and CDR2 is FNYEAQ. The CDR3 is 16 residues long.